Listed below are T cell receptor beta chains from one sample, sequenced in a study of CD8 T cells in Susac syndrome. MiXCR was run by TCRdb on the immunoSEQ multiplex PCR reads, yielding one entry per CDR3 protein. The sample holds 150,000 to 200,000 distinct CDR3 sequences, roughly nine tenths seen once. Sequenced material: CD4+ T cells from PBMCs. These receptors were obtained from a human donor with Susac syndrome. CDR3s include the opening cysteine and the closing phenylalanine or tryptophan. The D gene is left open where the match is weak. Where a row states a size, it is once, few, many or the class of an expanded clone; other rows omit it.

V gene	J gene	clone size	D gene	CDR3 protein	CDR3 DNA
TRBV7-3	TRBJ2-7	.	.	CASSLRRGNEQYF	TGTGCCAGCAGCCTACGCCGGGGCAACGAGCAGTACTTC
TRBV6-5	TRBJ2-7	.	.	CASSSNDPWTTYYEQYF	TGTGCCAGCAGTTCCAACGATCCTTGGACTACCTACTACGAGCAGTACTTC
TRBV15	TRBJ2-1	once	.	CATGRSAGGYNEQFF	TGTGCCACCGGCCGTTCCGCTGGGGGCTACAATGAGCAGTTCTTC
TRBV5-1	TRBJ1-1	.	TRBD1	CASGPGQEYNTEAFF	TGCGCCAGCGGACCGGGACAGGAATATAACACTGAAGCTTTCTTT
TRBV12-3/TRBV12-4	TRBJ2-1	.	TRBD2	CASSLGSAGGQFF	TGTGCCAGCAGTTTAGGGTCCGCGGGGGGGCAGTTCTTC
TRBV5-1	TRBJ2-1	.	.	CASSPFPDNDNEQFF	TGCGCCAGCAGCCCCTTTCCGGACAACGACAATGAGCAGTTCTTC
TRBV4-1	TRBJ2-7	.	.	CASSHTTGVNEQYF	TGCGCCAGCAGCCATACAACGGGGGTCAACGAGCAGTACTTC
TRBV11-2	TRBJ2-1	once	.	CASSLDFESEQFF	TGTGCCAGCAGCTTAGATTTTGAGAGTGAGCAGTTCTTC
TRBV27	TRBJ2-5	.	TRBD2	CASSPRLAFGTQYF	TGTGCCAGCAGTCCTCGACTAGCGTTTGGGACCCAGTACTTC
TRBV7-2	TRBJ2-1	few	TRBD2	CASSYRLARYNEQFF	TGTGCCAGCAGCTACAGACTAGCGAGATACAATGAGCAGTTCTTC
TRBV10-3	TRBJ2-1	.	.	CAISDGTSTYNEQFF	TGTGCCATCAGTGACGGTACTAGCACCTACAATGAGCAGTTCTTC
TRBV30	TRBJ1-5	.	TRBD1	CALGDRGNQPQHF	TGTGCCTTGGGAGACAGGGGCAATCAGCCCCAGCATTTT